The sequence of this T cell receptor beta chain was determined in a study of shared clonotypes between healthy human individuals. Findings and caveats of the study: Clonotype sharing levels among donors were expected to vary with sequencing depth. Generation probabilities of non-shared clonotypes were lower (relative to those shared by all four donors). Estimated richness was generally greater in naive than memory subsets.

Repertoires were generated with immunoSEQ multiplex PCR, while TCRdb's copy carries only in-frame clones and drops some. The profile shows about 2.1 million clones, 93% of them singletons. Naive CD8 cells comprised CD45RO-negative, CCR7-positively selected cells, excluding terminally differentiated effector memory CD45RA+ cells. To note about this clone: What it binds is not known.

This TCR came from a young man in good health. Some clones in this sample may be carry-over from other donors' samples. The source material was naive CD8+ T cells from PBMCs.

The CDR3 here is CASSPAGLAGTYEQYF. The CDR3 DNA reads TGTGCCAGCAGCCCAGCAGGACTAGCGGGAACCTACGAGCAGTACTTC. V usage is TRBV7-2 and J usage is TRBJ2-7; 12 bases align to TRBD2. The CDR3 runs to 16 residues. The V gene end was trimmed by 5 bases and the J gene end by 2 bases; junction bases not matched to a gene: 7. The germline gives CDR1 SGHTA, CDR2 FQGNSA. Together with reference TRBV7-2 and TRBJ2-7, the CDR3 gives the full variable domain: GAGVSQSPSNKVTEKGKDVELRCDPISGHTALYWYRQSLGQGLEFLIYFQGNSAPDKSGLPSDRFSAERTGGSVSTLTIQRTQQEDSAVYLCASSPAGLAGTYEQYFGPGTRLTVT.